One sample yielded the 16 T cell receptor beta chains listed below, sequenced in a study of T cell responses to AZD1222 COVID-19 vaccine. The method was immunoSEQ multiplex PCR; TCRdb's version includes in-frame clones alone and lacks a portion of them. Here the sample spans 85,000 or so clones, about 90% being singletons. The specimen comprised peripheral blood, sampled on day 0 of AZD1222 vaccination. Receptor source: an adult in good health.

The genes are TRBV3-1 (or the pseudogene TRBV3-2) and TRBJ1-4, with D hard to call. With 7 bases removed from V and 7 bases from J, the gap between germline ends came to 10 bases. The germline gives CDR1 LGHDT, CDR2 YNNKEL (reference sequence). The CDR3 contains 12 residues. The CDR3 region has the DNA TGTGCCAGCACCGACTTGATTGAAAAACTGTTTTTT. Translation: CASTDLIEKLFF.

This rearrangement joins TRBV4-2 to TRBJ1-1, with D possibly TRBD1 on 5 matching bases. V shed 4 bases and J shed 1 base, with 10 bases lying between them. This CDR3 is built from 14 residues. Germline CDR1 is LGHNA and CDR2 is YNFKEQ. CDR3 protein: CASSRGTENTEAFF. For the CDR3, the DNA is TGTGCCAGCAGCCGCGGGACTGAGAACACTGAAGCTTTCTTT.

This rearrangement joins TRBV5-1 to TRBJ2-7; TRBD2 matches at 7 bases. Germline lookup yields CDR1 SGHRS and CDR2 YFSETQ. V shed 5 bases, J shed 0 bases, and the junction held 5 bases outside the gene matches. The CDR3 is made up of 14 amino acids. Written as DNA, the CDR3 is TGCGCCAGCAGTACAAGCGGGGTCTCCTACGAGCAGTACTTC. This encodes CASSTSGVSYEQYF. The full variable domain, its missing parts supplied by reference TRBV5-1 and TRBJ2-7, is KAGVTQTPRYLIKTRGQQVTLSCSPISGHRSVSWYQQTPGQGLQFLFEYFSETQRNKGNFPGRFSGRQFSNSRSEMNVSTLELGDSALYLCASSTSGVSYEQYFGPGTRLTVT.

CDR3 bases: TGCGCCAGCAGCCTGGGTGGCAGGGAAACTGAAGCTTTCTTT. As protein: CASSLGGRETEAFF. The V gene is TRBV5-1, the J gene TRBJ1-1; TRBD1 might be the D (5 bases). The V and J ends lost 4 bases and 5 bases respectively, with 15 bases between them. Germline assignment: CDR1 SGHRS and CDR2 YFSETQ. The CDR3 has 14 residues.

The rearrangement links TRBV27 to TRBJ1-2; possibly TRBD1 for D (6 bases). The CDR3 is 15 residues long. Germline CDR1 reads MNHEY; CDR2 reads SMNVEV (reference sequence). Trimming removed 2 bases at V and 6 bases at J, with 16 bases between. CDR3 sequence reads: CASSLKGGGGNGYTF. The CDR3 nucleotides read TGTGCCAGCAGTTTAAAAGGGGGAGGGGGAAATGGCTACACCTTC.

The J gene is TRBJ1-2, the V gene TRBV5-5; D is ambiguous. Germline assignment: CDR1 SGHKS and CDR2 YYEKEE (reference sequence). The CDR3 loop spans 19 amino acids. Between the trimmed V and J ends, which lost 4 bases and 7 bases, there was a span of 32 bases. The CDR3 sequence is CASSPPPGPSHSPRGGYTF. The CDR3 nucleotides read TGTGCCAGCAGCCCCCCGCCCGGTCCCAGTCACTCCCCCCGGGGTGGCTACACCTTC.

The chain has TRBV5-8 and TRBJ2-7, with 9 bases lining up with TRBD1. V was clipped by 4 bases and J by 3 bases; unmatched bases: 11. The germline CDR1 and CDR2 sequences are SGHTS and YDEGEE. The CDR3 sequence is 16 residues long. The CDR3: CASSPPGQGTFYEQYF. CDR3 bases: TGTGCCAGCAGCCCGCCGGGACAGGGCACGTTCTACGAGCAGTACTTC.

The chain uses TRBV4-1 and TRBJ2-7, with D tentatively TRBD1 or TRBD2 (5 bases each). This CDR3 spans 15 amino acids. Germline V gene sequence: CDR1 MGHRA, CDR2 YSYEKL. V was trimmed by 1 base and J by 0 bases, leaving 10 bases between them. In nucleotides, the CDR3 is TGCGCCAGCAGCCAAGGATGGGGGTCCTCCTACGAGCAGTACTTC. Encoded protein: CASSQGWGSSYEQYF.

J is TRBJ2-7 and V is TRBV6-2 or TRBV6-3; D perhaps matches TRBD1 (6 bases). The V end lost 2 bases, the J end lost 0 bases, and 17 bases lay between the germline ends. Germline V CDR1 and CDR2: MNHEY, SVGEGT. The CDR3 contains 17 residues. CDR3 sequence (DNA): TGTGCCAGCAGTTACCGTTTCGGACAGAGGGTCTCCTACGAGCAGTACTTC. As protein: CASSYRFGQRVSYEQYF.

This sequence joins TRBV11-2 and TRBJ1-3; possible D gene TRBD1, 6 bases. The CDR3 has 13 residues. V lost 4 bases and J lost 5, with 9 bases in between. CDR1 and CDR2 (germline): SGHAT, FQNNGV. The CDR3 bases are TGTGCCAGCAGCTCGGACAGAAGAAACACCATATATTTT. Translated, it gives CASSSDRRNTIYF.

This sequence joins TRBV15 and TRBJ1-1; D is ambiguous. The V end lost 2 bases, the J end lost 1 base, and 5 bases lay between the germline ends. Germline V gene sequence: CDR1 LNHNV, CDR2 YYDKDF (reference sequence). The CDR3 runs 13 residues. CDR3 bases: TGTGCCACCAGCAGACCAGGGAACACTGAAGCTTTCTTT. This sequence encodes CATSRPGNTEAFF.

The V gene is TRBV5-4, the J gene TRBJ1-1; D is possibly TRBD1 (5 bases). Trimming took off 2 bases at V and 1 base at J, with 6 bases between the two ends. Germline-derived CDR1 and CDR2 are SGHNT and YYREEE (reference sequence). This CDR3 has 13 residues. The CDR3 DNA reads TGTGCCAGCAGCTTTACAGGGAACACTGAAGCTTTCTTT. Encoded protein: CASSFTGNTEAFF.

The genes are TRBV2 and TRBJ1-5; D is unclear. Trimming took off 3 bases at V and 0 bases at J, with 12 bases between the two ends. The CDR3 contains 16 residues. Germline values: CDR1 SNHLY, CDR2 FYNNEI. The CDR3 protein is CASSEGYSLSNQPQHF. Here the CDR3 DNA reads TGTGCCAGCAGTGAGGGTTACAGTCTTAGCAATCAGCCCCAGCATTTT.

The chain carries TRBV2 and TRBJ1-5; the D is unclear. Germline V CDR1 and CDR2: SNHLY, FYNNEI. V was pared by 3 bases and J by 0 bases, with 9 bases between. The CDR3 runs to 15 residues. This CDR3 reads CASSEGRNSNQPQHF. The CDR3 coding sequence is TGTGCCAGCAGTGAGGGCAGGAATAGCAATCAGCCCCAGCATTTT.

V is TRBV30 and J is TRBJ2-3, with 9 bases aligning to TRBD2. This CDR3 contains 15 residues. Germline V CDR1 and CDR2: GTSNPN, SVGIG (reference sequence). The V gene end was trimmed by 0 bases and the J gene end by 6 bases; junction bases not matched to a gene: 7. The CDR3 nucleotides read TGTGCCTGGAGTGTATTAGCGGGGGCGGGGGATACGCAGTATTTT. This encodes CAWSVLAGAGDTQYF.

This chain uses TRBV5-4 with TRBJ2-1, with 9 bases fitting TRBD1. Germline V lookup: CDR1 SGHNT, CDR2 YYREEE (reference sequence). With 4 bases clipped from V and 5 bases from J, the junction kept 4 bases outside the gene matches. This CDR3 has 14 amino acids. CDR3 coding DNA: TGTGCCAGCAGCATCCGGGACAGGGACAATGAGCAGTTCTTC. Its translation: CASSIRDRDNEQFF.